One and the same sample provided the 18 T cell receptor beta chains below, sequenced in a study of blood T cell repertoires in COVID-19. Here immunoSEQ multiplex PCR was the method, and the copy in TCRdb shows in-frame clones only, minus some. The sample yields 140,000 or so clones, 85% to 90% seen once. Sequencing was carried out using peripheral blood. Receptors originate from a woman aged 60-75 years with active COVID-19.

V usage is TRBV5-5 and J usage is TRBJ2-1, with D tentatively TRBD2 (6 bases). V lost 4 bases and J 8 bases, leaving 10 bases between the germline ends. The V gene's germline CDR1 is SGHKS and CDR2 YYEKEE (reference sequence). This CDR3 spans 12 amino acids. For the CDR3, the DNA is TGTGCCAGCAGCCCGACGGGGGATGAGCAGTTCTTC. This gives the protein CASSPTGDEQFF.

The J gene is TRBJ1-2, the V gene TRBV4-1, with D unclear. Germline V gene sequence: CDR1 MGHRA, CDR2 YSYEKL. The CDR3 runs to 14 residues. Between the trimmed V and J ends, which lost 1 base and 7 bases, there was a span of 13 bases. CDR3 in amino acids: CASSQVRQAFGYTF. In nucleotides, the CDR3 is TGCGCCAGCAGCCAAGTAAGGCAGGCCTTTGGCTACACCTTC.

The chain combines TRBV6-5 with TRBJ2-1; unclear D gene. Trimming left V 6 bases short and J 4 bases short, with 4 bases between. Germline V gene data show CDR1 as MNHEY and CDR2 as SVGAGI. The CDR3 totals 11 residues. The CDR3 here is CASRSYNEQFF. As DNA, the CDR3 is TGTGCCAGCAGGTCTTACAATGAGCAGTTCTTC.

The chain carries TRBV18 and TRBJ2-3, with TRBD1 identical over 12 bases. The CDR3 runs to 17 residues. V lost 3 bases and J lost 4; bases outside the gene matches: 8. Germline V gene data show CDR1 as KGHSH and CDR2 as LQKENI. CDR3 sequence (DNA): TGTGCCAGCTCACCCGGGCTCGGGACAGGGGGCTCAGATACGCAGTATTTT. It yields the protein CASSPGLGTGGSDTQYF.

This chain's CDR3 is CASSIPLGRGYEQYF. The CDR3, as DNA: TGTGCCAGCAGCATCCCTTTGGGCCGGGGCTACGAGCAGTACTTC. This sequence joins TRBV6-5 and TRBJ2-7; D possibly corresponds to TRBD2 (5 bases). Germline V gene data show CDR1 as MNHEY and CDR2 as SVGAGI. The CDR3 length is 15 residues. V shed 6 bases and J shed 3 bases, with 18 bases lying between them.

The V gene is TRBV3-1 (or the pseudogene TRBV3-2), the J gene TRBJ1-5, with TRBD1 identical over 7 bases. The V gene end was trimmed by 3 bases and the J gene end by 1 base; junction bases not matched to a gene: 3. Per germline, CDR1 LGHDT and CDR2 YNNKEL (reference sequence). The CDR3 is 15 amino acids. The CDR3 sequence: CASSQTGWSNQPQHF. The CDR3 nucleotides read TGTGCCAGCAGCCAGACAGGGTGGAGCAATCAGCCCCAGCATTTT.

V is TRBV6-1 and J is TRBJ1-1; TRBD1 aligns across 8 bases. Germline CDR1 and CDR2: MNHNS and SASEGT. The V segment lost 2 bases and the J segment 11 bases; nucleotides outside the gene matches: 7. The CDR3 is 13 amino acids. This CDR3 is CASSESQGATAFF. The CDR3 nucleotides read TGTGCCAGCAGTGAAAGCCAGGGGGCGACGGCTTTCTTT.

A single count supports this clone. The gene calls are TRBV29-1 and TRBJ1-2; D unclear. The CDR3 consists of 10 residues. Germline V CDR1 and CDR2: SQVTM, ANQGSEA. V lost 4 bases and J lost 3, with 3 bases in between. CDR3 DNA: TGCAGCGTTGCCTACTATGGCTACACCTTC. This encodes CSVAYYGYTF.

The chain couples TRBV7-3 to TRBJ2-1, with D uncertain. CDR1 is SGHTA and CDR2 is FQGTGA in the germline V gene. V was shortened by 3 bases and J by 9 bases, with 9 bases between the two germline ends. The CDR3 loop spans 12 amino acids. This CDR3 reads CASSFGSSEQFF. The CDR3 coding sequence is TGTGCCAGCAGCTTTGGCTCAAGTGAGCAGTTCTTC.

This chain joins TRBV19 and TRBJ1-6; 7 positions agree with TRBD1. The V gene's germline CDR1 is LNHDA and CDR2 SQIVND (reference sequence). This CDR3 is built from 17 residues. V lost 3 bases to trimming and J lost 4 bases; unmatched junction nucleotides: 9. In DNA form, the CDR3 reads TGTGCCAGTAGTATCAAGGGTGGGACAGCTTATAATTCACCCCTCCACTTT. Translated, it gives CASSIKGGTAYNSPLHF. The full variable domain, completed using reference TRBV19 and TRBJ1-6, is DGGITQSPKYLFRKEGQNVTLSCEQNLNHDAMYWYRQDPGQGLRLIYYSQIVNDFQKGDIAEGYSVSREKKESFPLTVTSAQKNPTAFYLCASSIKGGTAYNSPLHFGNGTRLTVT.

The V gene is TRBV7-8, the J gene TRBJ2-7; TRBD2 matches 11 bases. CDR3 size: 18 residues. Germline loops: CDR1 SGHVS, CDR2 FQNEAQ. Germline trimming cut 1 base from V and 4 bases from J; bases unmatched to any gene: 12. The CDR3 bases are TGTGCCAGCAGCTTAGGTAGGCTGGGACTAGCGGAAGATTACGAGCAGTACTTC. Its translation is CASSLGRLGLAEDYEQYF.

J is TRBJ1-2 and V is TRBV4-3; possible D gene TRBD1, 5 bases. The CDR3 is made up of 15 amino acids. From germline, CDR1 is LGHNA and CDR2 YSLEER. Trimming cost V 0 bases and J 7 bases, with 15 bases left between them. Here the CDR3 reads CASSQDSAGRGGYTF. Here the CDR3 DNA reads TGCGCCAGCAGCCAAGATAGCGCAGGGAGGGGTGGCTACACCTTC.

V usage is TRBV6-4 and J usage is TRBJ2-3, with D possibly TRBD2 on 6 matching bases. The V end lost 6 bases, the J end lost 8 bases, and 18 bases lay between the germline ends. CDR3 size: 14 residues. The germline V gene has CDR1 MRHNA and CDR2 SNTAGT. In DNA, the CDR3 is TGTGCCAGCAGCCCGGGACTTAGGGGAGGTACGCAGTATTTT. Amino acid sequence: CASSPGLRGGTQYF.

The chain joins TRBV19 to TRBJ1-1; 7 bases are shared with TRBD1. Losses at the gene ends were 5 bases for V and 3 bases for J; bases not matched to a gene: 6. This CDR3 has 14 amino acids. Germline lookup yields CDR1 LNHDA and CDR2 SQIVND (reference sequence). The CDR3 bases are TGTGCCAGTAGTTTCCAGGGGGGAGACACTGAAGCTTTCTTT. Translated: CASSFQGGDTEAFF.

The CDR3 reads CASTRWTEAFF. CDR3 coding DNA: TGTGCCAGCACACGGTGGACTGAAGCTTTCTTT. The chain has TRBV28 and TRBJ1-1; D not certain. Per the germline V gene, CDR1 is MDHEN and CDR2 is SYDVKM. The CDR3 sequence is 11 residues long. Trimming stripped 7 bases from V and 5 bases from J, with 8 bases between.

V is TRBV4-3 and J is TRBJ2-5, with 8 bases matching TRBD2. CDR3 length equals 19 residues. Germline V CDR1 and CDR2: LGHNA, YSLEER. J gave up 0 bases and V 4 bases, and 16 bases lay outside the gene matches. The CDR3 reads CASSPSGSGSHKYQETQYF. The CDR3 DNA reads TGCGCCAGCAGCCCGTCTGGAAGCGGGAGCCATAAGTACCAAGAGACCCAGTACTTC.

The V call is TRBV9, the J call TRBJ1-1; unclear D gene. Trimming left V 3 bases short and J 0 bases short, with 6 bases between. The CDR3 has 13 residues. Germline V lookup: CDR1 SGDLS, CDR2 YYNGEE. Here the CDR3 DNA reads TGTGCCAGCAGCGATGGAGTGAACACTGAAGCTTTCTTT. Protein: CASSDGVNTEAFF.

The V and J genes are TRBV5-4 and TRBJ1-6; tentatively, D is TRBD1 (6 bases). Between the trimmed V and J ends, which lost 0 bases and 6 bases, there was a span of 10 bases. The CDR3 has 15 residues. Germline V gene lookup returns CDR1 SGHNT and CDR2 YYREEE (reference sequence). The DNA of the CDR3 is TGTGCCAGCAGCTTGGAGACAGGAGTTAATTCACCCCTCCACTTT. Encoded protein: CASSLETGVNSPLHF.